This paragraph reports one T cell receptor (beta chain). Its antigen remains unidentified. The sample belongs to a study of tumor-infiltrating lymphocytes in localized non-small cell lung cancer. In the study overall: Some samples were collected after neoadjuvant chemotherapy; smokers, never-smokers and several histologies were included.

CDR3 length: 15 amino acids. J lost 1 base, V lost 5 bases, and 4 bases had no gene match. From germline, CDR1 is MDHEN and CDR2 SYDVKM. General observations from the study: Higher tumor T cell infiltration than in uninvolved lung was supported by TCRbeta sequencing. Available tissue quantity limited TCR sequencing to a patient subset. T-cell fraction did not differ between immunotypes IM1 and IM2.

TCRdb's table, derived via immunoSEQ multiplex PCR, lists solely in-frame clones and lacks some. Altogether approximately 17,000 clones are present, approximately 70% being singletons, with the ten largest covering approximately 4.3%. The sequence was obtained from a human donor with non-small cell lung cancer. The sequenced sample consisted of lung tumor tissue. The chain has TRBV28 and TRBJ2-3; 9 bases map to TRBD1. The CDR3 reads CASSRQGGGTDTQYF. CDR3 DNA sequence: TGTGCCAGCAGTAGACAGGGGGGGGGCACAGATACGCAGTATTTT.